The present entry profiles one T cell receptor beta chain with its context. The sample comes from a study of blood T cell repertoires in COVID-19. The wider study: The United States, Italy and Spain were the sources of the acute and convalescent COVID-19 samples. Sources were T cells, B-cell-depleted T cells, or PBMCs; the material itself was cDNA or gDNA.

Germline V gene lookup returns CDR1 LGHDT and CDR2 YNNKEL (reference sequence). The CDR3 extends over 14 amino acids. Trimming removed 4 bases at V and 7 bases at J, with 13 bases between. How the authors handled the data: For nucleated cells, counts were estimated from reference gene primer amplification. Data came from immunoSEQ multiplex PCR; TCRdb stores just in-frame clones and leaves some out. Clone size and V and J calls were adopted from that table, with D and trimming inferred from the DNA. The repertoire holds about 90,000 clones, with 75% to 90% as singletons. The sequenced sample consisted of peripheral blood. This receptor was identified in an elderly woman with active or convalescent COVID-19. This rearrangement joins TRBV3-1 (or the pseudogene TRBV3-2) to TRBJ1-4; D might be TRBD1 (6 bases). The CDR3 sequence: CASSPPGVGEKLFF. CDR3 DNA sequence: TGTGCCAGCAGCCCCCCAGGGGTGGGTGAAAAACTGTTTTTT.